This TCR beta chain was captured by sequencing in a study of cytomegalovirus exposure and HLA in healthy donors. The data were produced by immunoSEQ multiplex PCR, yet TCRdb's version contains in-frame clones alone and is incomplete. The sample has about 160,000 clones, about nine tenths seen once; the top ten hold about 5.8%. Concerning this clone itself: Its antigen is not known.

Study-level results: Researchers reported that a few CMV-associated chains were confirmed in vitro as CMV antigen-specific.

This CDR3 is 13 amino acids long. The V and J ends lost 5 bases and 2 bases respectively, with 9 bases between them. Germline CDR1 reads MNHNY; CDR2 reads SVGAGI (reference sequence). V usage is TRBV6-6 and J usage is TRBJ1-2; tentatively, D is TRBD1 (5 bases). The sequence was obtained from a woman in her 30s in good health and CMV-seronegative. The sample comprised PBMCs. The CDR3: CASSPGVNYGYTF. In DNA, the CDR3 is TGTGCCAGCAGTCCGGGGGTAAACTATGGCTACACCTTC.